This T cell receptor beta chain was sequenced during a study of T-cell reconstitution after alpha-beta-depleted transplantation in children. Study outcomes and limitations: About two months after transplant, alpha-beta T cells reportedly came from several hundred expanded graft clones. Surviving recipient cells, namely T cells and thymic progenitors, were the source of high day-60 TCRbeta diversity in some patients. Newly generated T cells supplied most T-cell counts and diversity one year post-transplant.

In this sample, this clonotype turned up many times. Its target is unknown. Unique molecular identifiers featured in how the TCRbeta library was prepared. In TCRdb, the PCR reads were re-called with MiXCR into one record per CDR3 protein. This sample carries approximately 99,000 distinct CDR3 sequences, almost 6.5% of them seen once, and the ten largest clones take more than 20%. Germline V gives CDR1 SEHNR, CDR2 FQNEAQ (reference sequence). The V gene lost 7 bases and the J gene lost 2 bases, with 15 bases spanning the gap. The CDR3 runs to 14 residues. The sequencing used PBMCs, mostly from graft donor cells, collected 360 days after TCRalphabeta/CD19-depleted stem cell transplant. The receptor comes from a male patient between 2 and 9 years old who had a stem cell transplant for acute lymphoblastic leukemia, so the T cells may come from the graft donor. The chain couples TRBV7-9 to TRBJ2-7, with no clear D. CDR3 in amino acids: CASKPSSGPYEQYF. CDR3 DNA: TGTGCCAGCAAGCCTAGTAGTGGGCCCTACGAGCAGTACTTC. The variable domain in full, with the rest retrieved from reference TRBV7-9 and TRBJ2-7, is DTGVSQNPRHKITKRGQNVTFRCDPISEHNRLYWYRQTLGQGPEFLTYFQNEAQLEKSRLLSDRFSAERPKGSFSTLEIQRTEQGDSAMYLCASKPSSGPYEQYFGPGTRLTVT.